Following are 26 T cell receptor beta chains from one sample sequenced in a study of blood T cells in healthy people across ages (dated by TCRdb to about 2015). Library prep was done by 5' RACE. The sample was run on an Illumina HiSeq 2500. A second PCR of roughly 7 to 11 cycles was performed with a sample-barcoded 5' primer and a J-beta primer mix. TCRdb ran its own pipeline on the public reads, namely fastp trimming at Q25 and MiXCR clone calling, and kept in-frame beta chains. Merged by CDR3 protein, the rows form single entries marked with the most common genes and DNA. For this sample there are about 630,000 distinct CDR3 sequences; roughly 21% appear just once. Roughly 3.9% of the sample comes from the top ten. Sequencing was performed on blood. The receptors here all came from a man in his sixties or seventies in good health.

This clonotype was found many times. CDR3 amino acids: CSVKGGDNEKLFF. CDR3 DNA: TGCAGCGTAAAGGGTGGAGATAATGAAAAACTGTTTTTT. The chain uses TRBV29-1 and TRBJ1-4, with D unresolved. V was trimmed by 6 bases and J by 4 bases, leaving 12 bases between them. Per the germline V gene, CDR1 is SQVTM and CDR2 is ANQGSEA. The CDR3 sequence is 13 residues long.

This clonotype was counted only a few times. The chain has TRBV6-1 and TRBJ2-7; TRBD2 is a possible D gene (6 bases). The germline gives CDR1 MNHNS, CDR2 SASEGT. V lost 2 bases, J lost 0 bases, and 14 bases lay in between. CDR3 size: 16 residues. The CDR3, as DNA: TGTGCCAGCAGTGAATTCGGACTACCAAACTCCTACGAGCAGTACTTC. The encoded protein is CASSEFGLPNSYEQYF.

This clonotype was detected only once. The rearrangement uses TRBV11-2 and TRBJ2-5, with D uncertain. The J call may be faulty, since TRBJ2-7 better matches the DNA end. This CDR3 comprises 14 residues. Looked up from germline, CDR1 is SGHAT and CDR2 is FQNNGV. CDR3 sequence: CASSLVNLIYEQYF. In DNA form, the CDR3 reads TGTGCCAGCAGCTTAGTTAATCTCATCTACGAGCAGTACTTC.

This clonotype was counted a few times. This chain joins TRBV6-1 and TRBJ1-5, with unresolved D. The CDR3 is made up of 15 amino acids. The V and J ends lost 1 base and 5 bases respectively, with 12 bases between them. The germline gives CDR1 MNHNS, CDR2 SASEGT. The DNA for the CDR3 is TGTGCCAGCAGTGAAGACGGACTTACATATCAGCCCCAGCATTTT. Encoded protein: CASSEDGLTYQPQHF.

This chain uses TRBV20-1 with TRBJ2-5, with D tentatively TRBD1 (6 bases). V lost 5 bases, J lost 5 bases, and 15 bases lay in between. This CDR3 spans 13 amino acids. The germline V gene encodes CDR1 DFQATT and CDR2 SNEGSKA (reference sequence). The CDR3 spells CSALTGSEETQYF. The CDR3 coding sequence is TGCAGTGCTCTTACAGGGAGCGAGGAGACCCAGTACTTC.

The chain carries TRBV5-1 and TRBJ2-5, with 9 bases matching TRBD2. The DNA end is a closer match to TRBJ2-7, so the J assignment may be wrong. CDR3 size: 15 residues. Looked up from germline, CDR1 is SGHRS and CDR2 is YFSETQ. The CDR3 loop reads CASSLFSGSSYEQYF. In DNA, the CDR3 is TGCGCCAGCAGCTTGTTTAGCGGGAGCTCCTACGAGCAGTACTTC.

This clonotype was found many times. The chain carries TRBV28 and TRBJ2-7; the D is unclear. Germline CDR1 MDHEN, CDR2 SYDVKM. V was shortened by 6 bases and J by 4 bases, with 10 bases between the two germline ends. CDR3 length: 12 amino acids. The CDR3 nucleotides read TGTGCCAGCAGCCTCGGACGGTACGAGCAGTACTTC. It encodes CASSLGRYEQYF.

This clonotype was counted only a few times. The chain joins TRBV7-2 to TRBJ2-3, with 15 bases aligning to TRBD2. CDR1 and CDR2 (germline): SGHTA, FQGNSA. With V trimmed by 5 bases and J by 5 bases, 8 bases remained unmatched. The CDR3 spans 17 residues. The CDR3 reads CASSPPGLAGGIDTQYF. CDR3 nucleotide sequence: TGTGCCAGCAGCCCCCCCGGACTAGCGGGAGGGATAGATACGCAGTATTTT.

The table lists this clonotype with a few counts. V usage is TRBV20-1 and J usage is TRBJ2-2, with 8 bases lining up with TRBD2. CDR3 length: 14 amino acids. J was trimmed by 4 bases and V by 4 bases; bases with no gene match: 5. From germline, CDR1 is DFQATT and CDR2 SNEGSKA (reference sequence). The CDR3 nucleotides read TGCAGTGCTACCAGCGGGAGCACCACCGGGGAGCTGTTTTTT. This codes for CSATSGSTTGELFF.

The chain links TRBV5-1 to TRBJ2-3, with D uncertain. With 3 bases removed from V and 6 bases from J, the gap between germline ends came to 11 bases. The CDR3 has 13 residues. Germline V gives CDR1 SGHRS, CDR2 YFSETQ. The CDR3 sequence is CASSWILGDTQYF. The CDR3 DNA sequence: TGCGCCAGCAGCTGGATTCTAGGGGATACGCAGTATTTT. The whole variable domain, remainder taken from reference TRBV5-1 and TRBJ2-3, is KAGVTQTPRYLIKTRGQQVTLSCSPISGHRSVSWYQQTPGQGLQFLFEYFSETQRNKGNFPGRFSGRQFSNSRSEMNVSTLELGDSALYLCASSWILGDTQYFGPGTRLTVL.

J is TRBJ1-1 and V is TRBV6-5, with D unresolved. In germline, CDR1 is MNHEY, CDR2 SVGAGI. The CDR3 extends over 14 amino acids. Trimming removed 0 bases at V and 5 bases at J, with 10 bases between. Written as DNA, the CDR3 is TGTGCCAGCAGTTACTCAGCAGGAGGTACTGAAGCTTTCTTT. Translating it yields CASSYSAGGTEAFF.

At least ten counts were recorded for this clonotype. The chain combines TRBV5-6 with TRBJ2-5; D uncertain. In germline, CDR1 is SGHDT, CDR2 YYEEEE. V shed 3 bases and J shed 5 bases, with 8 bases lying between them. This CDR3 region has 12 residues. The DNA for the CDR3 is TGTGCCAGCAGCTATGACCTGGAGACCCAGTACTTC. It translates to CASSYDLETQYF.

The chain carries TRBV6-1 and TRBJ2-2; no reliable D call. Trimming removed 6 bases at V and 4 bases at J, with 12 bases between. The CDR3 is made up of 14 amino acids. From germline, CDR1 is MNHNS and CDR2 SASEGT. As DNA, the CDR3 is TGTGCCAGCAGGGCATTTCTCGTCACCGGGGAGCTGTTTTTT. Amino acid sequence: CASRAFLVTGELFF.

The chain combines TRBV20-1 with TRBJ2-5; TRBD2 matches 8 bases. The germline V gene has CDR1 DFQATT and CDR2 SNEGSKA (reference sequence). The CDR3 is 15 amino acids. Trimming at V came to 5 bases and at J to 1 base, leaving 9 bases not matched to a gene. For the CDR3, the DNA is TGCAGTGCTGGATTTAGCGGGAACCTCCAAGAGACCCAGTACTTC. It codes for CSAGFSGNLQETQYF.

This clonotype has at least ten counts. V usage is TRBV4-1 and J usage is TRBJ2-5, with 8 bases matching TRBD2. Germline assignment: CDR1 MGHRA and CDR2 YSYEKL. The CDR3 covers 16 residues. Trimming cost V 0 bases and J 4 bases; bases outside gene matches: 7. CDR3 nucleotides: TGCGCCAGCAGCCAAGAACCCCCCGGGACTAGAGAGACCCAGTACTTC. This sequence encodes CASSQEPPGTRETQYF.

The V call is TRBV18, the J call TRBJ2-5, with D tentatively TRBD2 (6 bases). Looked up from germline, CDR1 is KGHSH and CDR2 is LQKENI. This CDR3 is 15 amino acids long. V dropped 5 bases and J dropped 5 bases, with 18 bases sitting between them. CDR3: CASSAMEGVRETQYF. CDR3 coding DNA: TGTGCCAGCTCAGCCATGGAGGGAGTAAGGGAGACCCAGTACTTC.

This chain links TRBV28 with TRBJ1-2; perhaps TRBD1 as D (6 bases). The CDR3 sequence is 12 residues long. Germline V CDR1 and CDR2: MDHEN, SYDVKM. Trimming removed 10 bases at V and 7 bases at J, with 16 bases between. CDR3 sequence: CATGRQGSGYTF. The CDR3 region has the DNA TGTGCCACAGGACGGCAGGGGTCTGGCTACACCTTC.

This clonotype has a handful of counts. J is TRBJ2-7 and V is TRBV6-6; 7 bases align to TRBD1. The V gene end was trimmed by 6 bases and the J gene end by 3 bases; junction bases not matched to a gene: 5. This CDR3 has 13 residues. Germline V gene lookup returns CDR1 MNHNY and CDR2 SVGAGI (reference sequence). The CDR3: CASRVRDSYEQYF. DNA for the CDR3: TGTGCCAGCAGAGTCCGGGACAGCTACGAGCAGTACTTC.

In this sample, this clonotype turned up many times. The rearrangement links TRBV6-1 to TRBJ2-7; 10 positions agree with TRBD1. The CDR3 runs 16 residues. Germline V CDR1 and CDR2: MNHNS, SASEGT. The V segment lost 2 bases and the J segment 5 bases; nucleotides outside the gene matches: 9. The chain's CDR3 is CASSESQDRGVHEQYF. CDR3 DNA sequence: TGTGCCAGCAGTGAATCCCAGGACAGGGGGGTCCACGAGCAGTACTTC.

This clonotype has just a few counts. This rearrangement joins TRBV7-9 to TRBJ2-5; D assignment may be TRBD1 or TRBD2 (5 bases each). This CDR3 spans 13 amino acids. Per the germline V gene, CDR1 is SEHNR and CDR2 is FQNEAQ (reference sequence). V was shortened by 5 bases and J by 4 bases, with 11 bases between the two germline ends. Written as DNA, the CDR3 is TGTGCCAGCAGCCATCAGGGACGAGAGACCCAGTACTTC. As protein: CASSHQGRETQYF.

The chain combines TRBV4-3 with TRBJ2-4, with D possibly being TRBD1 (6 bases). V was cut by 1 base and J by 8 bases, with 12 bases left in between. Germline CDR1 LGHNA, CDR2 YSLEER. The CDR3 is 14 residues long. The CDR3 DNA sequence: TGCGCCAGCAGCCAAGGTCAGGGGCTAGACATTCAGTACTTC. It specifies CASSQGQGLDIQYF.

This clonotype appeared a few times. The V call is TRBV12-3 or TRBV12-4, the J call TRBJ1-1; tentative D call: TRBD1 (6 bases). This CDR3 is built from 13 residues. Between the trimmed V and J ends, which lost 4 bases and 7 bases, there was a span of 13 bases. The CDR3 loop is CASSWAGASEAFF. The CDR3 coding sequence is TGTGCCAGCAGTTGGGCAGGGGCAAGTGAAGCTTTCTTT.

V and J are TRBV18 and TRBJ2-4; D is unresolved. V lost 5 bases to trimming and J lost 5 bases, with 13 bases between them. The CDR3 is 14 residues long. The V gene's germline CDR1 is KGHSH and CDR2 LQKENI. Here the CDR3 reads CASSIVGGENIQYF. CDR3 nucleotides: TGTGCCAGCTCAATTGTCGGTGGGGAAAACATTCAGTACTTC.

The rearrangement links TRBV20-1 to TRBJ2-5, with 15 positions matching TRBD2. The J call could be wrong; TRBJ2-1 is a better fit for the DNA end. The CDR3 is 15 residues long. Looked up from germline, CDR1 is DFQATT and CDR2 is SNEGSKA (reference sequence). The DNA of the CDR3 is TGCAGTGCACGGACTAGCGGGAGGGCCATGAATGAGCAGTTCTTC. Residues: CSARTSGRAMNEQFF.

This clonotype has a handful of counts. The chain links TRBV15 to TRBJ2-3; 7 nucleotides line up with TRBD1. V was pared by 7 bases and J by 3 bases, with 10 bases of the junction left unmatched. The CDR3 is 15 amino acids. CDR1 and CDR2 from the germline V gene are LNHNV and YYDKDF (reference sequence). Here the CDR3 reads CATTRDRVPTDTQYF. The CDR3 DNA follows: TGTGCCACCACTCGAGACAGGGTCCCTACAGATACGCAGTATTTT.

The V and J genes are TRBV5-5 and TRBJ1-5, with D unresolved. Germline CDR1 is SGHKS and CDR2 is YYEKEE (reference sequence). The V end was cut by 0 bases, the J end by 5 bases, with 6 bases between. There are 13 residues in the CDR3. The CDR3 region is CASSLAPYQPQHF. The CDR3 DNA is TGTGCCAGCAGCTTGGCCCCGTATCAGCCCCAGCATTTT.